The clone carrying this T cell receptor beta chain has just one count. Its target is not known. The protocol was immunoSEQ multiplex PCR, while the TCRdb copy is restricted to in-frame clones and leaves out a portion. The data show 150,000 to 200,000 clones, around 93% seen once. The sample originates from a study of T cell responses to AZD1222 COVID-19 vaccine. CDR1 is SGDLS and CDR2 is YYNGEE in the germline V gene. V lost 0 bases, J lost 9 bases, and 7 bases stayed unmatched. The CDR3 consists of 15 residues. Study-wide results and limits: Reports say nearly half of spike-specific TCRs go after unmutated variant regions. Repertoires were sampled only after the peak T cell response. Among those given AZD1222, only five to seven were seropositive at baseline.

J is TRBJ2-1 and V is TRBV9, with 9 bases that match TRBD1. The sequence was collected from an adult in good health. The material was peripheral blood, obtained on day 0 of AZD1222 vaccination. The CDR3: CASSVAQGAGSEQFF. CDR3 bases: TGTGCCAGCAGCGTAGCACAGGGGGCGGGTAGTGAGCAGTTCTTC.